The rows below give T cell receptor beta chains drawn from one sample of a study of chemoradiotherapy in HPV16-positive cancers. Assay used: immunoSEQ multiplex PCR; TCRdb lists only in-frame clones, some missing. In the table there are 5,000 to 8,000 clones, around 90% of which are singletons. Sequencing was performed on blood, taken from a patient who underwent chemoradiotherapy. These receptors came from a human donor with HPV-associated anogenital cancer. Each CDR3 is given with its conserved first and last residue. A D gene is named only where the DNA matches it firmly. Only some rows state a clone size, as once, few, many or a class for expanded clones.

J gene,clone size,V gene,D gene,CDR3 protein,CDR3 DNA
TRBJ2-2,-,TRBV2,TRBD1,CASRVQGLNTGELFF,TGTGCCAGCAGAGTACAGGGGTTGAACACCGGGGAGCTGTTTTTT
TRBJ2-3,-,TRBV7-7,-,CASSLKRGGDTQYF,TGTGCCAGCAGCCTCAAAAGGGGAGGTGACACGCAGTATTTT
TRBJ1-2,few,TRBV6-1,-,CASSELTGPNYGYTF,TGTGCCAGCAGTGAACTCACGGGACCTAACTATGGCTACACCTTC
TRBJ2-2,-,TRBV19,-,CASSIQGSTGELFF,TGTGCCAGTAGTATACAGGGTTCGACCGGGGAGCTGTTTTTT
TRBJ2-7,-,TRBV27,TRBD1,CASSSLPGGYEQYF,TGTGCCAGCAGTTCCCTTCCAGGGGGCTACGAGCAGTACTTC
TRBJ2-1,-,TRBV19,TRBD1,CASSMDRYNEQFF,TGTGCCAGTAGTATGGACAGGTACAATGAGCAGTTCTTC
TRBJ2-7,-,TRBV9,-,CASSSAGARFYEQYF,TGTGCCAGCAGCTCGGCCGGGGCGCGTTTTTACGAGCAGTACTTC
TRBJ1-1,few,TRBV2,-,CASSGQGNTEAFF,TGTGCCAGCAGTGGCCAGGGAAACACTGAAGCTTTCTTT
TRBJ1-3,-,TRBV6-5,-,CASLDSSGNTIYF,TGTGCCAGCCTAGACAGCTCTGGAAACACCATATATTTT
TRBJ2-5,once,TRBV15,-,CATSRDLRGQTQYF,TGTGCCACCAGCAGAGATTTACGGGGACAGACCCAGTACTTC
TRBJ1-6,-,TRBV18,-,CASSPREAPGSPLHF,TGTGCCAGCTCACCCCGGGAGGCCCCGGGGTCACCCCTCCACTTT
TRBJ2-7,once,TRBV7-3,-,CASGLRGSEQYF,TGTGCCAGCGGCCTTAGAGGTTCCGAGCAGTACTTC
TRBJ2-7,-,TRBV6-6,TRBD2,CASSGLAGSYEQYF,TGTGCCAGCAGCGGACTAGCGGGCTCCTACGAGCAGTACTTC
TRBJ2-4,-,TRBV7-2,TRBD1,CASSFITGALAKNIQYF,TGTGCCAGCAGCTTTATCACAGGGGCTTTAGCCAAAAACATTCAGTACTTC
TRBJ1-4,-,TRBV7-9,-,CASSSLVGEKLFF,TGTGCCAGCAGCTCCCTGGTAGGCGAAAAACTGTTTTTT
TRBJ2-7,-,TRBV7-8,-,CASSLVGVYEQYF,TGTGCCAGCAGCTTAGTGGGGGTCTACGAGCAGTACTTC
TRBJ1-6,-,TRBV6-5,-,CASTSEGASNSPLHF,TGTGCCAGCACCAGTGAAGGGGCGAGTAATTCACCCCTCCACTTT
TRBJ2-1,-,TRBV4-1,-,CASSQLTSNNEQFF,TGCGCCAGCAGCCAACTAACGTCCAACAATGAGCAGTTCTTC
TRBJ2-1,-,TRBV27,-,CASRPLDPDFTEQFF,TGTGCCAGCAGACCCTTAGACCCGGACTTTACTGAGCAGTTCTTC
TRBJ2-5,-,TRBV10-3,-,CATTGNQETQYF,TGTGCCACCACAGGGAACCAAGAGACCCAGTACTTC
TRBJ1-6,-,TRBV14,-,CASSQVRTNSPLHF,TGTGCCAGCAGCCAAGTTAGAACAAATTCACCCCTCCACTTT
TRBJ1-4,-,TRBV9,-,CASSVSLSGATNEKLFF,TGTGCCAGCAGCGTTTCCCTCTCAGGAGCAACTAATGAAAAACTGTTTTTT
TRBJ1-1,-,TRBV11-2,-,CASSPGGGMAFF,TGTGCCAGCAGCCCAGGAGGGGGTATGGCTTTCTTT
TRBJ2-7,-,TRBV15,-,CATSRDPGLINDEQYF,TGTGCCACCAGCAGAGATCCGGGACTCATAAACGACGAGCAGTACTTC
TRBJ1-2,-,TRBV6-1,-,CASSEGYGYTF,TGTGCCAGCAGTGAAGGGTATGGCTACACCTTC
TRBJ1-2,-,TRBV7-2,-,CASSVRRDGHGYTF,TGTGCCAGCAGCGTCCGCCGGGACGGACACGGCTACACCTTC
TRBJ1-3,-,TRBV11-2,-,CASRQQSSGNTIYF,TGTGCCAGCAGACAGCAGAGCTCTGGAAACACCATATATTTT
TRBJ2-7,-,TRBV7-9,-,CASRRNSRDEQYF,TGTGCCAGCAGGCGAAACAGTAGAGACGAGCAGTACTTC
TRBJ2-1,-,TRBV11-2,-,CASSLGMSSYNEQFF,TGTGCCAGCAGCTTAGGTATGAGCTCCTACAATGAGCAGTTCTTC
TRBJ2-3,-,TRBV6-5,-,CASSYSPSADTQYF,TGTGCCAGCAGTTACTCGCCTAGCGCAGATACGCAGTATTTT
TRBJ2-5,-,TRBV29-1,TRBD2,CTCRLAGGLETQYF,TGCACCTGCAGGCTAGCGGGAGGATTAGAGACCCAGTACTTC
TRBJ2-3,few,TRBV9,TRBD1,CASSADRTGLRTDTQYF,TGTGCCAGCAGCGCAGATAGGACAGGGCTCCGCACAGATACGCAGTATTTT
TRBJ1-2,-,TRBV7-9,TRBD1,CASSVTDRDGYTF,TGTGCCAGCAGCGTAACAGACAGGGATGGCTACACCTTC
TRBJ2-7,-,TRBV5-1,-,CASSSGIFYEQYF,TGCGCCAGCAGCTCCGGGATTTTCTACGAGCAGTACTTC
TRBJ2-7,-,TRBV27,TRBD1,CASGTGAREQYF,TGTGCCAGCGGGACAGGGGCTCGTGAGCAGTACTTC
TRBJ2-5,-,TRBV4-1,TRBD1,CASSQVTGQTQYF,TGCGCCAGCAGCCAAGTGACAGGGCAGACCCAGTACTTC
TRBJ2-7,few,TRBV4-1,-,CASSQDLSVGYEQYF,TGCGCCAGCAGCCAAGATCTGAGCGTAGGATACGAGCAGTACTTC
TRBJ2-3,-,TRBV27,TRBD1,CASSSLGQGENTQYF,TGTGCCAGCAGTTCCCTAGGACAGGGGGAAAATACGCAGTATTTT
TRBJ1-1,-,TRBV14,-,CASSPLDRNTEAFF,TGTGCCAGCAGCCCCCTAGACAGGAACACTGAAGCTTTCTTT
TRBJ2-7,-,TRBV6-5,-,CASSTASTGSYEQYF,TGTGCCAGCAGCACTGCCTCGACGGGTTCCTACGAGCAGTACTTC
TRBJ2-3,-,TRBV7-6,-,CASSQLTAVGTDTQYF,TGTGCCAGCAGCCAATTGACAGCCGTGGGGACAGATACGCAGTATTTT
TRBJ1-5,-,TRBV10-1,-,CASSQGSNQPQHF,TGCGCCAGCAGTCAGGGTAGCAATCAGCCCCAGCATTTT
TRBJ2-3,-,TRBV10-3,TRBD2,CAISESTLGAGGRGTQYF,TGTGCCATCAGTGAGTCGACTCTGGGAGCGGGGGGCCGAGGGACGCAGTATTTT
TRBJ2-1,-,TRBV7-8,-,CASNGGSYNEQFF,TGTGCCAGCAATGGGGGCTCCTACAATGAGCAGTTCTTC
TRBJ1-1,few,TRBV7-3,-,CASSLTERTEAFF,TGTGCCAGCAGCTTAACTGAACGGACTGAAGCTTTCTTT
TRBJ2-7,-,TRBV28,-,CASTKSVGEQYF,TGTGCCAGCACTAAAAGTGTAGGGGAGCAGTACTTC
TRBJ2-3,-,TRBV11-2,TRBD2,CASSSPGGGYTDTQYF,TGTGCCAGCAGCTCGCCTGGCGGGGGGTACACAGATACGCAGTATTTT
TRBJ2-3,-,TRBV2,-,CASSEVLGSGDTQYF,TGTGCCAGCAGTGAAGTTTTGGGGTCAGGGGATACGCAGTATTTT
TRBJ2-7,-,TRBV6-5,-,CASSLQLPYEQYF,TGTGCCAGCAGTTTACAGCTTCCCTACGAGCAGTACTTC
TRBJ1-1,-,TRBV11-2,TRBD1,CASSTYRGGAGMNTEAFF,TGTGCCAGCAGCACCTACAGGGGAGGGGCGGGCATGAACACTGAAGCTTTCTTT
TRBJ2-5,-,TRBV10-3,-,CAIRPEWSYLETQYF,TGTGCCATCAGACCAGAGTGGTCGTATTTAGAGACCCAGTACTTC
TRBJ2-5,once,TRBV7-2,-,CASSLARHRRETQYF,TGTGCCAGCAGCTTAGCGAGACACCGCCGTGAGACCCAGTACTTC
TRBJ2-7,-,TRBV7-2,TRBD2,CATKLAGGVYEQYF,TGTGCCACCAAGCTAGCGGGAGGGGTCTACGAGCAGTACTTC
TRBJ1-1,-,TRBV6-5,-,CASTPEGRGTEAFF,TGTGCCAGCACCCCGGAGGGACGAGGTACTGAAGCTTTCTTT
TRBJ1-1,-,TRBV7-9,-,CASSRQGTSEAFF,TGTGCCAGCAGTCGCCAGGGGACATCTGAAGCTTTCTTT
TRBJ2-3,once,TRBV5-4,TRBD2,CASSSGTSRTDTQYF,TGTGCCAGCAGTTCCGGGACTAGCCGCACAGATACGCAGTATTTT
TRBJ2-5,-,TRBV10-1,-,CASSEGETQYF,TGCGCCAGCAGTGAGGGGGAGACCCAGTACTTC
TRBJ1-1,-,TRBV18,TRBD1,CASSGRTGDTEAFF,TGTGCCAGCTCAGGACGGACAGGGGACACTGAAGCTTTCTTT
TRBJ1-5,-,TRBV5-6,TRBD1,CASSGRGHQPQHF,TGTGCCAGTTCCGGGAGGGGGCATCAGCCCCAGCATTTT